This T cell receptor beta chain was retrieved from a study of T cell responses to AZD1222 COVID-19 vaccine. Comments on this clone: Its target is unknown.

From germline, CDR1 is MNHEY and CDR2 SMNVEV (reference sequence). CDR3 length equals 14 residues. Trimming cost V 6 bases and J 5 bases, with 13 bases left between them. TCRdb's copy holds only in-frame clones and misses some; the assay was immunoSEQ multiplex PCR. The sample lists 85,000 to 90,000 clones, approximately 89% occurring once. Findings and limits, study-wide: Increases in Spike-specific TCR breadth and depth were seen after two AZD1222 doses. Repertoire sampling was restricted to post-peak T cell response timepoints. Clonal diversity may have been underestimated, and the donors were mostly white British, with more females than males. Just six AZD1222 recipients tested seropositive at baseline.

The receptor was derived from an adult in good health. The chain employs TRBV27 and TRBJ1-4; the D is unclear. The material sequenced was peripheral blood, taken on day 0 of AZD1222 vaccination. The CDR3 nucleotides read TGTGCCAGCAGGTTGCCCCCGGTGAATGAAAAACTGTTTTTT. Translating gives CASRLPPVNEKLFF.